This T cell receptor (beta chain) came from a study of T cell responses to AZD1222 COVID-19 vaccine. General study findings and limits: Clonal diversity may have been underestimated, and the donors were mostly white British, with more females than males.

Sequencing was performed with immunoSEQ multiplex PCR; in TCRdb, only in-frame clones are kept and a portion is missing. The data show about 180,000 clones, with 90% seen just once and less than 1.6% held by the top ten. Trimming cost V 3 bases and J 0 bases, with 12 bases left between them. The CDR3 consists of 17 residues. Germline V gene sequence: CDR1 MNHEY, CDR2 SMNVEV (reference sequence). With respect to this clone: Its antigen is still unknown.

The clonotype was recovered from an adult in good health. The rearrangement joins TRBV27 to TRBJ1-6; D is unresolved. The input for sequencing was peripheral blood, taken on day 0 of AZD1222 vaccination. CDR3 nucleotide sequence: TGTGCCAGCAGTTTCCGGGGTCGCTACTCCTATAATTCACCCCTCCACTTT. Residues: CASSFRGRYSYNSPLHF.